This T cell receptor (beta chain) was identified during a study of naive and memory T cell subsets. Study-level findings and limits: Possibly reflecting memory cells re-expressing CD45RA, a few larger clonotypes occurred in naive repertoires, especially CD8.

A note on this clonotype: The antigen is not known.

Both TRBC1 and TRBC2 were covered by a beta constant-region primer of two equimolar oligonucleotides. Ligated cDNA was amplified by four rounds of PCR with nested alpha and beta constant-region primers and SP2. Ligation attached a single-stranded oligonucleotide with a 12-nucleotide UMI and the SP2 primer to the cDNA 3' end. TCRdb passed the UMI-ligation and nested PCR reads through MiXCR, listing each CDR3 protein once. Among around 140,000 distinct CDR3 sequences listed, about 23% were seen once. The V end was cut by 6 bases, the J end by 0 bases, with 12 bases between. Germline loops: CDR1 MDHEN, CDR2 SYDVKM. CDR3 length: 14 amino acids.

This sequence joins TRBV28 and TRBJ2-7; D remains ambiguous. The source material was naive CD4+ T cells from blood. The origin of this receptor is a human donor in good health. The CDR3: CASRLLPSSYEQYF. CDR3 sequence (DNA): TGTGCCAGCAGGTTGCTCCCGAGCTCCTACGAGCAGTACTTC.